Listed below are T cell receptor beta chains from one sample, sequenced in a study of T cell responses to AZD1222 COVID-19 vaccine. Sequencing used immunoSEQ multiplex PCR; TCRdb keeps in-frame clones, though not all of them. The sample shows 95,000 to 100,000 clones, about nine tenths of them seen only once. This specimen was peripheral blood, taken 28 days after the second AZD1222 dose. The receptor set was obtained from an adult who received the AZD1222 COVID-19 vaccine. CDR3s leave out the opening cysteine and the closing phenylalanine or tryptophan. The order of the fields is J gene, V gene, CDR3 protein.

>TRBJ2-6|TRBV6-5
ASSRDESGANVLT
>TRBJ2-7|TRBV6-1
ASSEAGTSRYEQY
>TRBJ2-3|TRBV3-1/TRBV3-2
ASSHYSGTDTQY
>TRBJ2-7|TRBV6-5
ASLRDSYEQY
>TRBJ2-3|TRBV3-1/TRBV3-2
ASSQAASGTDTQY
>TRBJ2-1|TRBV7-9
ASSTRNEQF
>TRBJ2-2|TRBV18
ASSPGLAGTTGELF
>TRBJ2-4|TRBV6-1
ASSELWSTVGVQY
>TRBJ2-1|TRBV11-2
ASSLGGSSYNEQF
>TRBJ1-5|TRBV10-3
AISEGQDPNQPQH
>TRBJ1-2|TRBV18
ASSPSNRGAYGYT
>TRBJ2-6|TRBV9
ASSITGGTGGANVLT
>TRBJ2-7|TRBV7-6
ASSLGPKGEQY
>TRBJ2-7|TRBV20-1
SASLPGSYEQY
>TRBJ1-2|TRBV18
ASSQTDINYGYT
>TRBJ2-1|TRBV6-5
ASNLDRGNNEQF
>TRBJ1-6|TRBV5-3
ARSTRRSSYNSPLH
>TRBJ1-1|TRBV7-9
AGLVRAGGEAF
>TRBJ1-5|TRBV27
ASSTVKGKRQPQH
>TRBJ2-3|TRBV4-1
ASRTPGKFPDTQY
>TRBJ2-2|TRBV5-1
ASTQSGTPNTGELF
>TRBJ1-1|TRBV30
AWRGSGGAYTEAF
>TRBJ1-1|TRBV3-1/TRBV3-2
ASSQDPGPEAF
>TRBJ2-5|TRBV10-3
ATSGRGGETQY
>TRBJ1-2|TRBV7-8
ASSLENRYGYT
>TRBJ2-1|TRBV6-5
ASSYSSRTRESEQF
>TRBJ2-7|TRBV6-2/TRBV6-3
ASSYGETYEQY
>TRBJ2-3|TRBV3-1/TRBV3-2
ASSQAGRPTDTQY
>TRBJ1-5|TRBV6-5
ASSLSRGIDNQPQH
>TRBJ1-1|TRBV7-9
ASSLLLAGQNTEAF
>TRBJ2-1|TRBV7-9
ASSPPSGGYNEQF
>TRBJ2-3|TRBV9
ASSATGTRGDTQY
>TRBJ2-7|TRBV19
ASSISLSYEQY
>TRBJ1-5|TRBV6-5
ASKRGNQPQH
>TRBJ1-6|TRBV29-1
SVEDNPWTGNGDNSPLH
>TRBJ2-2|TRBV29-1
SVGSVLTGELF
>TRBJ1-2|TRBV28
ATAVEGRGGYT
>TRBJ1-3|TRBV30
AWSVGGTRSGNTIY
>TRBJ1-5|TRBV5-5
ASSSSVTGISNQPQH
>TRBJ1-5|TRBV30
AWTRGQGNQPQH
>TRBJ1-2|TRBV28
ASSRGGVYGYT
>TRBJ1-5|TRBV7-8
ATNEINRGQPQH